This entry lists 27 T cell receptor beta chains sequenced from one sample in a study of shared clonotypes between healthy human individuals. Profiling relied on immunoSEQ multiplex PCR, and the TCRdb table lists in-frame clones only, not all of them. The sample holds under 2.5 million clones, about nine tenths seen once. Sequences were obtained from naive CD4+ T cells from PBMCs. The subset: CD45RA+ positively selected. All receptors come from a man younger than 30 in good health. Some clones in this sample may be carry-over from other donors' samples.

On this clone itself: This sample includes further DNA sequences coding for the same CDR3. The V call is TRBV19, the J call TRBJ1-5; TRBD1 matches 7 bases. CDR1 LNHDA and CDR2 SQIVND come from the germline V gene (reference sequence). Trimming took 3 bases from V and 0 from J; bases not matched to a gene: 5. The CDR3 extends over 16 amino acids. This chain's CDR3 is CASSILGQYSNQPQHF. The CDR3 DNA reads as TGTGCCAGTAGTATTCTGGGACAGTATAGCAATCAGCCCCAGCATTTT.

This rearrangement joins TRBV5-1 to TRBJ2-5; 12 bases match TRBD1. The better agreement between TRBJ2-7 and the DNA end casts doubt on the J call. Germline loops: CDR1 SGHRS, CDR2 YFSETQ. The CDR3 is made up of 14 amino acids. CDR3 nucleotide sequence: TGCGCCAGCAGCGTGGGGACAGGGGGCCACGAGCAGTACTTC. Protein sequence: CASSVGTGGHEQYF.

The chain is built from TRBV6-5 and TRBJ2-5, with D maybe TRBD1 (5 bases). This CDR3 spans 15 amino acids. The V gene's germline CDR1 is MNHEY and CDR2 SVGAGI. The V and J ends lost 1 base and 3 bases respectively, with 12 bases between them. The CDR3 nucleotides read TGTGCCAGCAGTTACTGGGGCCGGGCTGAAGAGACCCAGTACTTC. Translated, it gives CASSYWGRAEETQYF.

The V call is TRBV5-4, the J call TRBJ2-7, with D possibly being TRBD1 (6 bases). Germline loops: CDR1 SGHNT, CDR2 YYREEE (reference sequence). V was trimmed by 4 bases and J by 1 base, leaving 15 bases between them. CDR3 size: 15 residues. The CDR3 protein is CASSTRSGASYEQYF. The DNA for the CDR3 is TGTGCCAGCAGCACCCGGTCAGGGGCTTCCTACGAGCAGTACTTC.

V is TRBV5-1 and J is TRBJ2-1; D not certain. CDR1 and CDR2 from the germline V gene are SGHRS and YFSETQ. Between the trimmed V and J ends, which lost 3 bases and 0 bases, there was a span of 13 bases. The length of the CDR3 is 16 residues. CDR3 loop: CASSSDPHSSYNEQFF. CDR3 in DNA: TGCGCCAGCAGCTCGGACCCTCATAGCTCCTACAATGAGCAGTTCTTC.

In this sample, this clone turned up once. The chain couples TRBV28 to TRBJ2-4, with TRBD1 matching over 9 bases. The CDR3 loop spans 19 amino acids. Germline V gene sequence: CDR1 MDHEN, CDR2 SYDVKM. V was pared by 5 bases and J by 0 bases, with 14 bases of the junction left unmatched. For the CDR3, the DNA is TGTGCCAGCAGTCCCGGGACAGGGAATTGGGCGGTAGCCAAAAACATTCAGTACTTC. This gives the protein CASSPGTGNWAVAKNIQYF.

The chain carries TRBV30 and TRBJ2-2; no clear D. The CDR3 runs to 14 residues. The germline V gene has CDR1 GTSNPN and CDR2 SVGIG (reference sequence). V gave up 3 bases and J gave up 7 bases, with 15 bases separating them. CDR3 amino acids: CAWRRHPFNGELFF. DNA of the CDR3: TGTGCCTGGAGAAGACACCCCTTTAACGGGGAGCTGTTTTTT.

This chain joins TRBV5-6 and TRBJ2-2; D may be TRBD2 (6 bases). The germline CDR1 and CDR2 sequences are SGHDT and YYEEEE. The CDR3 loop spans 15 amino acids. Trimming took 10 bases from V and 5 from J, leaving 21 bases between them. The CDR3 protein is CAGGYIAGLTGELFF. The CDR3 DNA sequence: TGTGCCGGAGGTTACATCGCGGGGTTAACCGGGGAGCTGTTTTTT.

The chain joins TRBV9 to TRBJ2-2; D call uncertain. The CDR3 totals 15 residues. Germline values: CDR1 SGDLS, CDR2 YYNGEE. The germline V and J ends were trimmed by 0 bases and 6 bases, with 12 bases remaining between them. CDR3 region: CASSVEGRSAGELFF. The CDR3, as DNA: TGTGCCAGCAGCGTAGAGGGCAGAAGCGCCGGGGAGCTGTTTTTT.

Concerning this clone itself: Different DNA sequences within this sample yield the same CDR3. The CDR3 DNA reads as TGCGCCAGCAGCTTGGACTTAAGCTCCTACAATGAGCAGTTCTTC. This translates into CASSLDLSSYNEQFF. The J gene is TRBJ2-1, the V gene TRBV5-1; D not resolved. Trimming removed 0 bases from V and 0 bases from J, with 7 bases in between. Germline assignment: CDR1 SGHRS and CDR2 YFSETQ. The CDR3 covers 15 residues.

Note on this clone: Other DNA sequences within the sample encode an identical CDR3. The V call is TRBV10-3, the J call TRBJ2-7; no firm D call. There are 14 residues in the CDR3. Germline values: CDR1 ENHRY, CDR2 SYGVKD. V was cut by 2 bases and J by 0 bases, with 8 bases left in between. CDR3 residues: CAISESRSSYEQYF. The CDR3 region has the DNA TGTGCCATCAGTGAGAGTCGGAGCTCCTACGAGCAGTACTTC.

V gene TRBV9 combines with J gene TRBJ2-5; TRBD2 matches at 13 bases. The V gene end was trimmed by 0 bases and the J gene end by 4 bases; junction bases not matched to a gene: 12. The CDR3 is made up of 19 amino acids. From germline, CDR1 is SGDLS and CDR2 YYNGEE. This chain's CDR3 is CASSVGSSLAGGFGETQYF. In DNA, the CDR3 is TGTGCCAGCAGCGTAGGTTCCTCACTAGCGGGAGGGTTTGGAGAGACCCAGTACTTC. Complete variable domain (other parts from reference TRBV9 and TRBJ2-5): DSGVTQTPKHLITATGQRVTLRCSPRSGDLSVYWYQQSLDQGLQFLIQYYNGEERAKGNILERFSAQQFPDLHSELNLSSLELGDSALYFCASSVGSSLAGGFGETQYFGPGTRLLVL.

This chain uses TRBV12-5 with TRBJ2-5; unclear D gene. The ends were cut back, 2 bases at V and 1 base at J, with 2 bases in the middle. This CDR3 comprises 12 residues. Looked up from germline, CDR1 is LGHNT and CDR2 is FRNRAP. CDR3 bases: TGTGCTAGTGGTTTGACCCAAGAGACCCAGTACTTC. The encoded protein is CASGLTQETQYF.

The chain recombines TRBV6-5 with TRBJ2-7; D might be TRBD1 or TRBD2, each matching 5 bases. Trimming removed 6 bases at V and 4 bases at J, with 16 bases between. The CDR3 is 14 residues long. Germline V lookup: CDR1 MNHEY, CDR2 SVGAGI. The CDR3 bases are TGTGCCAGCAGGGCGCCGGGGACCCAATACGAGCAGTACTTC. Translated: CASRAPGTQYEQYF.

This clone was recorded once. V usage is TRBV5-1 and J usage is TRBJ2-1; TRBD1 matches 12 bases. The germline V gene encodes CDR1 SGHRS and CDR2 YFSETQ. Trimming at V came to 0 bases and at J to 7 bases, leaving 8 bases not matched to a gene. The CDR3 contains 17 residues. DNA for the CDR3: TGCGCCAGCAGCTTGGATGGGACAGGGGGCGTCGTGAATGAGCAGTTCTTC. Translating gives CASSLDGTGGVVNEQFF.

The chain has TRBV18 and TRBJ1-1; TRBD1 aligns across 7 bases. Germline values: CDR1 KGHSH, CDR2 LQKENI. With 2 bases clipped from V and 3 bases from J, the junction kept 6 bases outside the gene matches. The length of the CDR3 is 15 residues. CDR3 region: CASSPLVGQDTEAFF. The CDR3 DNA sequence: TGTGCCAGCTCACCATTGGTAGGACAGGACACTGAAGCTTTCTTT.

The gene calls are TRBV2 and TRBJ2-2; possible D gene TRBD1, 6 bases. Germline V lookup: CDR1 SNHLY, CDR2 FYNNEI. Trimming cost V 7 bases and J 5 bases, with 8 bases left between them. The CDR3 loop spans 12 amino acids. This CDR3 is CASTRGTGELFF. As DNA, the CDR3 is TGTGCCAGCACTAGGGGGACCGGGGAGCTGTTTTTT.

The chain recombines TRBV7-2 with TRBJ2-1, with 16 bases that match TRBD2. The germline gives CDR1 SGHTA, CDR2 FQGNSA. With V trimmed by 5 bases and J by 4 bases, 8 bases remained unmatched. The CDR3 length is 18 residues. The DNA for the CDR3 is TGTGCCAGCAGCAACCAGGGACTAGCGGGAGGGATATACAATGAGCAGTTCTTC. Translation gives CASSNQGLAGGIYNEQFF.

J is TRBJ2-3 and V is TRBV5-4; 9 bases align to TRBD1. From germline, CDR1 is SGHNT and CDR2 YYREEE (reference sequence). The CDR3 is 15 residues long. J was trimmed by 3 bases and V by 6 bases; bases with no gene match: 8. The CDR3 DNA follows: TGTGCCAGCACCCAGTTGGGACAGGGAACAGATACGCAGTATTTT. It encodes CASTQLGQGTDTQYF.

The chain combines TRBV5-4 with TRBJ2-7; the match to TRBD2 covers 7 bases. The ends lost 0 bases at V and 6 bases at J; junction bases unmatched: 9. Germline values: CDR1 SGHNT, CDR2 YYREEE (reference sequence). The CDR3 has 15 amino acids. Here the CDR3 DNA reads TGTGCCAGCAGCTTGGTGGGCGGGAGATTGGGCGAGCAGTACTTC. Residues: CASSLVGGRLGEQYF.

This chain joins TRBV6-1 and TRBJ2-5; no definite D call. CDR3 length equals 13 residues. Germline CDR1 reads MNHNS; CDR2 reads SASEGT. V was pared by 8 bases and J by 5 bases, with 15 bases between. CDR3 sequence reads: CASQRRVRETQYF. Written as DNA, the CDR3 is TGTGCCAGCCAGCGAAGGGTGCGGGAGACCCAGTACTTC.

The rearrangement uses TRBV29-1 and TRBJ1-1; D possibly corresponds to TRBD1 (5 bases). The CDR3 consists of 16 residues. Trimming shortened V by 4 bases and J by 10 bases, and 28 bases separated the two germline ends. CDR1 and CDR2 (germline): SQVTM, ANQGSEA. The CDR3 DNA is TGCAGCGTTGGGCTACCTTGGGCAGGGTTGAAGTTAGGAGCTTTCTTT. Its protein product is CSVGLPWAGLKLGAFF.

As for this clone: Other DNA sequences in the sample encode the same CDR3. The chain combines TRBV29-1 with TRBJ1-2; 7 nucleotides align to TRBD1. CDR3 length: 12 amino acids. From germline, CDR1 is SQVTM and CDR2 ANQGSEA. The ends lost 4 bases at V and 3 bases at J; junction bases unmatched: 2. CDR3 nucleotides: TGCAGCGTTGGGACAGGAGACTATGGCTACACCTTC. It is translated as CSVGTGDYGYTF.

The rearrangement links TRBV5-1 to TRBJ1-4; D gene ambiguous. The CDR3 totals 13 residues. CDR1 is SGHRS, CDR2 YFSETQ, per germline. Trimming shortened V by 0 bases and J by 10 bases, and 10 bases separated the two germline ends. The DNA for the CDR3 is TGCGCCAGCAGCTTGGAGGCGGGTACAAAACTGTTTTTT. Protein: CASSLEAGTKLFF.

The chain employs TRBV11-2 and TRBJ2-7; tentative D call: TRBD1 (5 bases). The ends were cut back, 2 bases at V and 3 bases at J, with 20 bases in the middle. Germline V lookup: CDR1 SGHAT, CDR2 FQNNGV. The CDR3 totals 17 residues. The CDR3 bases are TGTGCCAGCAGCTTAAACCAAAATGTGGGGCAGTTCTACGAGCAGTACTTC. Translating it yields CASSLNQNVGQFYEQYF. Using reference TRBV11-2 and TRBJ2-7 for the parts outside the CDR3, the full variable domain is EAGVAQSPRYKIIEKRQSVAFWCNPISGHATLYWYQQILGQGPKLLIQFQNNGVVDDSQLPKDRFSAERLKGVDSTLKIQPAKLEDSAVYLCASSLNQNVGQFYEQYFGPGTRLTVT.

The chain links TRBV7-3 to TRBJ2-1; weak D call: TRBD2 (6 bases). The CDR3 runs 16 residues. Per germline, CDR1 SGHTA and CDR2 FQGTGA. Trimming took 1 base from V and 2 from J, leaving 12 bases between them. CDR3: CASSLRGGATYNEQFF. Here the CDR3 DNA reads TGTGCCAGCAGCTTAAGGGGAGGAGCGACCTACAATGAGCAGTTCTTC.

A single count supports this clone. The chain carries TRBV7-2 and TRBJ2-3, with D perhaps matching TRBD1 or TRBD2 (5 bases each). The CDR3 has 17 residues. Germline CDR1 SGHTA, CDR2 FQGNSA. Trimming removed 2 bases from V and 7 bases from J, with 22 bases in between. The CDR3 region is CASSLKGTGTSLNTQYF. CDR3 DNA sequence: TGTGCCAGCAGCTTAAAAGGGACCGGGACCAGCTTGAATACGCAGTATTTT.